This T cell receptor (beta chain) was observed in a study of T-cell memory formation after mild COVID-19. General study points: Researchers report contracting CD4+ clones mostly in CM and EM, with CD8+ clones in EMRA. Clones shrinking between day 15 and 85 showed a balanced CD4/CD8 split, and those that grew later tilted toward CD4+.

This clonotype was picked up many times. Its antigen remains unidentified. CDR1 is MNHEY and CDR2 is SMNVEV in the germline V gene (reference sequence). The CDR3 contains 18 residues. V lost 3 bases and J lost 1, with 21 bases in between. Each CDR3 protein is one row after TCRdb ran MiXCR on the 5' RACE reads. Here the sample spans tens of thousands of distinct CDR3 sequences, roughly 17% being singletons. The rearrangement links TRBV27 to TRBJ1-1, with D possibly matching TRBD1 (5 bases). Sequencing used PBMCs or a T cell subset sorted from them (not recorded which). This TCR was recovered from an adult woman who had mild COVID-19 (a few samples of this study predate the infection). Cell type and time point are not known. The CDR3 sequence: CASSFYGRDGVWNTEAFF. The CDR3 DNA reads as TGTGCCAGCAGTTTCTATGGCAGGGATGGGGTATGGAACACTGAAGCTTTCTTT.